The 18 T cell receptor gamma chains in this list originate from one sample, sequenced in a study of Vδ1+ human thymocytes. Extracted RNA was reverse transcribed into cDNA. The CDR3 regions were amplified by multiplex PCR from V-gene primers to a constant-region primer. TCRdb re-analyzed the multiplex PCR reads via CATT. This sample yields 36,000 or so gamma-chain clones, of which around 20% are seen a single time; 1.9% belongs to the top ten. Overall study results and limits: Thymic TRG and TRD repertoires appeared highly polyclonal, with Gaussian CDR3 length distributions.

No cognate antigen is known for these TCRs. Material for sequencing was Vdelta1+ gamma-delta thymocytes from the thymus. Indicated subset: FACS-sorted CD3+ TCRalphabeta- TCRVdelta1+ TCRVdelta2- thymocytes. These receptor sequences come from a girl in the first two years of life who had congenital heart surgery.

V and J are TRGV3 and TRGJP2. Germline lookup yields CDR1 VTNTFY and CDR2 YDVSTARD (reference sequence). Trimming at V came to 3 bases and at J to 6 bases, leaving 7 bases not matched to a gene. The CDR3 loop spans 14 amino acids. CDR3 in DNA: TGTGCCACCTGGGACCGGGGCCGTGATTGGATCAAGACGTTT. Translated, it gives CATWDRGRDWIKTF.

By its share, this clone is medium-sized. Additional DNA sequences in this sample encode the identical CDR3. This chain links TRGV4 with TRGJ1 or TRGJ2. Germline CDR1 reads EGSTGY; CDR2 reads YDSYTSSV. The V gene end was trimmed by 0 bases and the J gene end by 9 bases; junction bases not matched to a gene: 2. CDR3 length: 11 amino acids. The CDR3, as DNA: TGTGCCACCTGGGATGGGCCTAAGAAACTCTTT. This sequence encodes CATWDGPKKLF.

Only a few counts were recorded for this clone. A much larger clone lies one base from this, so it may be a read error. In the same sample, other DNA sequences code for this CDR3. The rearrangement links TRGV5 to TRGJ1 or TRGJ2. V lost 2 bases to trimming and J lost 3 bases; unmatched junction nucleotides: 4. The CDR3 totals 13 residues. Germline V gene lookup returns CDR1 VINAFY and CDR2 YDVSNSKD. The CDR3 loop reads CATWDTPYYKKLF. CDR3 in DNA: TGTGCCACCTGGGACACGCCTTATTATAAGAAACTCTTT.

This clone was seen more than once but under ten times. Additional DNA sequences in this sample encode the identical CDR3. This rearrangement joins TRGV8 to TRGJ1 or TRGJ2. This CDR3 comprises 13 residues. V shed 2 bases and J 4 bases; nucleotides not matched to a gene: 5. Per the germline V gene, CDR1 is VENAVY and CDR2 is YDSYNSRV. The CDR3 spells CATWDIGYYKKLF. DNA of the CDR3: TGTGCCACCTGGGATATAGGGTATTATAAGAAACTCTTT.

This clone is medium-sized within its sample. The same CDR3 also results from other DNA sequences found in this sample. The chain couples TRGV2 to TRGJ1 or TRGJ2. The CDR3 loop spans 11 amino acids. The junction had 4 bases not matched to a gene; V was cut back by 0 bases and J by 11 bases. CDR1 is EGSNGY and CDR2 is YDSYNSKV in the germline V gene. The CDR3: CATWDGLEKLF. CDR3 DNA sequence: TGTGCCACCTGGGACGGGCTAGAGAAACTCTTT.

For this clone: A much bigger clone sits one base away, suggesting this may be a read error. Other DNA sequences within the sample encode an identical CDR3. V and J are TRGV2 and TRGJ1 or TRGJ2. The CDR3 sequence is 13 residues long. Germline V lookup: CDR1 EGSNGY, CDR2 YDSYNSKV. J gave up 3 bases and V 2 bases, and 4 bases lay outside the gene matches. This chain's CDR3 is CATWDEIYYKKLF. CDR3 coding DNA: TGTGCCACCTGGGACGAGATTTATTATAAGAAACTCTTT.

The chain joins TRGV3 to TRGJ1 or TRGJ2. Germline-derived CDR1 and CDR2 are VTNTFY and YDVSTARD (reference sequence). With V trimmed by 5 bases and J by 11 bases, 12 bases remained unmatched. The CDR3 loop spans 12 amino acids. The CDR3 region has the DNA TGTGCCACCTGGGGTAGGTTTAGGGAGAAACTCTTT. It yields the protein CATWGRFREKLF.

This clone showed up just a few times. A much larger clone lies a single base off, so this may be a read error. Additional DNA sequences in this sample encode the identical CDR3. The J gene is TRGJ1 or TRGJ2, the V gene TRGV4. The CDR3 loop spans 12 amino acids. CDR1 and CDR2 from the germline V gene are EGSTGY and YDSYTSSV. Trimming cost V 0 bases and J 6 bases; bases outside gene matches: 2. CDR3: CATWDGCYKKLF. The CDR3 DNA follows: TGTGCCACCTGGGATGGGTGTTATAAGAAACTCTTT.

There are a few counts of this clone. Different DNA sequences within this sample yield the same CDR3. The chain employs TRGV4 and TRGJ1 or TRGJ2. The germline V gene has CDR1 EGSTGY and CDR2 YDSYTSSV. There are 14 residues in the CDR3. The junction had 4 bases not matched to a gene; V was cut back by 0 bases and J by 2 bases. The CDR3 region is CATWDGLYYYKKLF. CDR3 coding DNA: TGTGCCACCTGGGATGGGCTATATTATTATAAGAAACTCTTT.

A few counts support this clone. The rearrangement joins TRGV8 to TRGJ1 or TRGJ2. The J segment lost 11 bases and the V segment lost 4 bases, leaving 2 bases of the junction unmatched. The CDR3 consists of 9 residues. Looked up from germline, CDR1 is VENAVY and CDR2 is YDSYNSRV. The CDR3 DNA follows: TGTGCCACCTGGGAAGAGAAACTCTTT. Its protein product is CATWEEKLF.

Details on this clone: A much larger clone differs from this one at a single base, so this may be a read error. The chain has TRGV2 and TRGJ1 or TRGJ2. CDR1 is EGSNGY and CDR2 is YDSYNSKV in the germline V gene. V dropped 3 bases and J dropped 4; count of bases not matched to a gene: 6. The CDR3 consists of 13 residues. The CDR3 coding sequence is TGTGCCACCTGGGACACGCGGTATTATAAGAAACTCTTT. Translated: CATWDTRYYKKLF.

In the case of this clone: Additional DNA sequences in this sample encode the identical CDR3. The chain carries TRGV8 and TRGJ1 or TRGJ2. Germline CDR1 and CDR2: VENAVY and YDSYNSRV. The CDR3 loop spans 14 amino acids. V lost 3 bases and J lost 0; bases outside the gene matches: 5. The CDR3, as DNA: TGTGCCACCTGGGATCGTCGGAATTATTATAAGAAACTCTTT. Protein: CATWDRRNYYKKLF.

As for this clone: Being one base from a much bigger clone, this may be a read error. This CDR3 is also generated by other DNA sequences in the sample. The chain employs TRGV9 and TRGJP. CDR3 size: 16 residues. CDR1 is GITISATS, CDR2 ISYDGTV, per germline (reference sequence). The V gene end was trimmed by 0 bases and the J gene end by 6 bases; junction bases not matched to a gene: 2. The CDR3 DNA sequence: TGTGCCTTGTGGGAGGTGGGAGAGTTGGGCAAAAAAATCAAGGTATTT. Residues: CALWEVGELGKKIKVF.

A remark on this clone: Within the sample, other DNA sequences also encode this same CDR3. The chain joins TRGV2 to TRGJ1 or TRGJ2. V gave up 4 bases and J gave up 0 bases; unmatched junction bases: 9. This CDR3 is 15 amino acids long. CDR1 is EGSNGY and CDR2 is YDSYNSKV in the germline V gene. CDR3 in amino acids: CATWDGLRNYYKKLF. For the CDR3, the DNA is TGTGCCACCTGGGATGGGCTGAGGAATTATTATAAGAAACTCTTT.

There are a few counts of this clone. The gene calls are TRGV3 and TRGJ1 or TRGJ2. V was clipped by 0 bases and J by 9 bases; unmatched bases: 11. The germline V gene encodes CDR1 VTNTFY and CDR2 YDVSTARD (reference sequence). The CDR3 totals 14 residues. CDR3 coding DNA: TGTGCCACCTGGGACAGGCCCGGCTCTCGTAAGAAACTCTTT. Translation gives CATWDRPGSRKKLF.

Concerning this clone: At one end the junction does not follow the germline gene, possibly because of a read error. The J gene is TRGJP2, the V gene TRGV3. The CDR3 contains 13 residues. The germline gives CDR1 VTNTFY, CDR2 YDVSTARD (reference sequence). The CDR3 spells CATWHRSDWIETF. In nucleotides, the CDR3 is TGTGCCACCTGGCACCGTAGTGATTGGATCGAGACGTTT.

Only a few counts were recorded for this clone. This may be a read error: a much more frequent sequence differs by one nucleotide. This chain uses TRGV3 with TRGJ1 or TRGJ2. The germline CDR1 and CDR2 sequences are VTNTFY and YDVSTARD (reference sequence). J was trimmed by 9 bases and V by 0 bases; bases with no gene match: 5. The CDR3 covers 12 residues. CDR3 in amino acids: CATWDRRFKKLF. Here the CDR3 DNA reads TGTGCCACCTGGGACAGGCGGTTTAAGAAACTCTTT.

The J gene is TRGJP2, the V gene TRGV8. The V gene's germline CDR1 is VENAVY and CDR2 YDSYNSRV. V trimming: 1 base; J trimming: 6 bases; junction bases outside the gene matches: 5. This CDR3 has 14 residues. CDR3 loop: CATWDREGDWIKTF. The CDR3 bases are TGTGCCACCTGGGATAGAGAGGGTGATTGGATCAAGACGTTT.